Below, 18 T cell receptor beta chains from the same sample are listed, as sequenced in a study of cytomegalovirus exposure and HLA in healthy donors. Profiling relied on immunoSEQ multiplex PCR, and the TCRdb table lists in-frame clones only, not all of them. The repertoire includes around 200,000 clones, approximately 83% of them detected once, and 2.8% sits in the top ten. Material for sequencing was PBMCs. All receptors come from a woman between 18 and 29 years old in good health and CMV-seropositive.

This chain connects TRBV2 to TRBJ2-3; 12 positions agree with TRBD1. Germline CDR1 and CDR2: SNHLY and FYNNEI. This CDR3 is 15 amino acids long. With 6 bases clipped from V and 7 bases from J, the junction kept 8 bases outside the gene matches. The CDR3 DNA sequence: TGTGCCAGCAGCTCGGGACAGGGGGCATTATATACGCAGTATTTT. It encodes CASSSGQGALYTQYF. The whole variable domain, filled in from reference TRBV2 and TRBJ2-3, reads EPEVTQTPSHQVTQMGQEVILRCVPISNHLYFYWYRQILGQKVEFLVSFYNNEISEKSEIFDDQFSVERPDGSNFTLKIRSTKLEDSAMYFCASSSGQGALYTQYFGPGTRLTVL.

The CDR3 nucleotides are TGTGCCAGCAGCTTCCTGGGGGCAGCCGATGAGCAGTTCTTC. Its protein is CASSFLGAADEQFF. V and J are TRBV7-3 and TRBJ2-1, with D possibly TRBD1 on 6 matching bases. Germline values: CDR1 SGHTA, CDR2 FQGTGA. The CDR3 is 14 residues long. V was trimmed by 3 bases and J by 8 bases, leaving 14 bases between them.

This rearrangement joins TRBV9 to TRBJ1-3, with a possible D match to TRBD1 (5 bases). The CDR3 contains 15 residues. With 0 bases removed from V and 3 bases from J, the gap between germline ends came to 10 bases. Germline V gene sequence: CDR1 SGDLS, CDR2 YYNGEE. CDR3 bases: TGTGCCAGCAGCGTAGAGGGGACTTTTGGAAACACCATATATTTT. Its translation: CASSVEGTFGNTIYF.

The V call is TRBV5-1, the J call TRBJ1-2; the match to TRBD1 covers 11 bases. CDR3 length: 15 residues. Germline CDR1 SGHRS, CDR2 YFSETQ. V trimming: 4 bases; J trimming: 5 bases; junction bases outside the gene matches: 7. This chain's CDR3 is CASSTGQGAGYGYTF. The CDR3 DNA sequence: TGCGCCAGCAGCACCGGACAGGGGGCAGGATATGGCTACACCTTC.

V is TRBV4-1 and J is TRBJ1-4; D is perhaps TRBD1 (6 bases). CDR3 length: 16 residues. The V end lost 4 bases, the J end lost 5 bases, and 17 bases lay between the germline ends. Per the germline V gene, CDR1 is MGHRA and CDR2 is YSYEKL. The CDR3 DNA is TGCGCCAGCAGCCGCGGACTTGGGGGCGGAAATGAAAAACTGTTTTTT. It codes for CASSRGLGGGNEKLFF.

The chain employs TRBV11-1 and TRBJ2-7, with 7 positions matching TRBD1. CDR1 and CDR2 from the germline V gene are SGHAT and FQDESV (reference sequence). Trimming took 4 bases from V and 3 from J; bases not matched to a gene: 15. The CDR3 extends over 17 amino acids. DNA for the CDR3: TGTGCCAGCAGCTCCACCGGGACAGCGGTAACACGCTACGAGCAGTACTTC. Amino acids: CASSSTGTAVTRYEQYF.

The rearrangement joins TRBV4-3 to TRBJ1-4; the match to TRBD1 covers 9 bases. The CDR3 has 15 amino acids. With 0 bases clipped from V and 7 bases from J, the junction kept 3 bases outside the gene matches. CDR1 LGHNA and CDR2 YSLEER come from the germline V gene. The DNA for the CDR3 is TGCGCCAGCAGCCAAGACACAGGGGGCGGTGAAAAACTGTTTTTT. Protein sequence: CASSQDTGGGEKLFF.

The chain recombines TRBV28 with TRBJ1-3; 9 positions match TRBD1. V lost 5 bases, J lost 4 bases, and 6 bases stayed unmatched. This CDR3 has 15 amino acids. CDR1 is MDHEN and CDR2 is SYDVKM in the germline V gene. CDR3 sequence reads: CASSLRTGAGNTIYF. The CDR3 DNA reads TGTGCCAGCAGTCTCCGGACAGGGGCCGGAAACACCATATATTTT.

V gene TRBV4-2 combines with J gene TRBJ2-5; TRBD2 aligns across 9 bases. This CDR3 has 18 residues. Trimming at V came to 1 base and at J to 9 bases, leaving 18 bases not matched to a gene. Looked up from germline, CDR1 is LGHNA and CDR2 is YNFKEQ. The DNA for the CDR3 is TGTGCCAGCAGCCAAGTTGGCCTGGGAGCGGGGGGCGAAAGGGCCCAGTACTTC. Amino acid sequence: CASSQVGLGAGGERAQYF.

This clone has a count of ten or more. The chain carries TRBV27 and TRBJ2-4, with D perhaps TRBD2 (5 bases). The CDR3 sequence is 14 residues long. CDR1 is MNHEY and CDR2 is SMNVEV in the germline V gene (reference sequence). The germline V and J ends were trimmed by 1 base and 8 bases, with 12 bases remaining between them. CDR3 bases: TGTGCCAGCAGTTTATTAGACACTAGGGACATTCAGTACTTC. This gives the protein CASSLLDTRDIQYF.

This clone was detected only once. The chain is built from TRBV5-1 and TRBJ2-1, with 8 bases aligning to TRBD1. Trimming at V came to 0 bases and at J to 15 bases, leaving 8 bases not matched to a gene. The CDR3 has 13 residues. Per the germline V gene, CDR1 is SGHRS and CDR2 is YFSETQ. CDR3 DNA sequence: TGCGCCAGCAGCTTGGTCGAGACAGGGGTTAGGTTCTTC. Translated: CASSLVETGVRFF.

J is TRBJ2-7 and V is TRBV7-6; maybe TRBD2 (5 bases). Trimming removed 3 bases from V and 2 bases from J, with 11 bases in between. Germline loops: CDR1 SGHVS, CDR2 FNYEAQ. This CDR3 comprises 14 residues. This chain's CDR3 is CASSLREKTYEQYF. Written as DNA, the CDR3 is TGTGCCAGCAGCTTGAGGGAAAAGACCTACGAGCAGTACTTC.

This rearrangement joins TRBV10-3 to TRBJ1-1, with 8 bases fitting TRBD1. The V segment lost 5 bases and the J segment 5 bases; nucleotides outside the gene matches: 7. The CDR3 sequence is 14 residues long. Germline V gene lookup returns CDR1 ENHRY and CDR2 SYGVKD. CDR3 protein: CAISRQGSRTEAFF. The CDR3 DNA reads TGTGCCATCAGTAGACAGGGGAGCAGGACTGAAGCTTTCTTT.

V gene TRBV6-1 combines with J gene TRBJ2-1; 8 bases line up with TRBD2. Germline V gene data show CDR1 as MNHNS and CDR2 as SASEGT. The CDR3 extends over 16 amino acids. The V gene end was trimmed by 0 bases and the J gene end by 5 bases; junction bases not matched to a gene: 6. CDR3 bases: TGTGCCAGCAGTGAAGCATTAGCGGGGTTTAACAATGAGCAGTTCTTC. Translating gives CASSEALAGFNNEQFF.

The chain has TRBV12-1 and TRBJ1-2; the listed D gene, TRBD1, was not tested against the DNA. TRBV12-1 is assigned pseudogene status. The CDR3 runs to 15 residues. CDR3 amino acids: CASSFDRFQRYGYTF. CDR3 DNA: TGTGCCAGCAGCTTTGACAGGTTCCAACGGTATGGCTACACCTTC.

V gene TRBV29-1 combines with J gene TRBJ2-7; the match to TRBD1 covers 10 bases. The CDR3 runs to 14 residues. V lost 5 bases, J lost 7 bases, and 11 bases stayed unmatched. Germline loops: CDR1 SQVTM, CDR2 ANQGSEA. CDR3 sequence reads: CSVSGTGEVGEQYF. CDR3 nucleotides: TGCAGCGTTTCCGGGACAGGGGAGGTCGGAGAGCAGTACTTC.

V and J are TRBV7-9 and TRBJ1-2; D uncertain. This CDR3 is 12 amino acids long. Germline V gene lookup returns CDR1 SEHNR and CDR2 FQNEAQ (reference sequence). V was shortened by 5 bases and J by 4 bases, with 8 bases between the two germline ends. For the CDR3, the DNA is TGTGCCAGCAGCCCCCACAGCTATGGCTACACCTTC. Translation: CASSPHSYGYTF. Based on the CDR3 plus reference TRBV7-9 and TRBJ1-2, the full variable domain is DTGVSQNPRHKITKRGQNVTFRCDPISEHNRLYWYRQTLGQGPEFLTYFQNEAQLEKSRLLSDRFSAERPKGSFSTLEIQRTEQGDSAMYLCASSPHSYGYTFGSGTRLTVV.

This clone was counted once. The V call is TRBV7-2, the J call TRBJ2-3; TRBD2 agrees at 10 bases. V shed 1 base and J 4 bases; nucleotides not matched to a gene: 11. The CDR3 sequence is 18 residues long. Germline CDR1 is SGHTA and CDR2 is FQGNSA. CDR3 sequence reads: CASSLELAGIGGADTQYF. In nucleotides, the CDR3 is TGTGCCAGCAGCTTAGAACTAGCGGGGATCGGGGGGGCAGATACGCAGTATTTT.